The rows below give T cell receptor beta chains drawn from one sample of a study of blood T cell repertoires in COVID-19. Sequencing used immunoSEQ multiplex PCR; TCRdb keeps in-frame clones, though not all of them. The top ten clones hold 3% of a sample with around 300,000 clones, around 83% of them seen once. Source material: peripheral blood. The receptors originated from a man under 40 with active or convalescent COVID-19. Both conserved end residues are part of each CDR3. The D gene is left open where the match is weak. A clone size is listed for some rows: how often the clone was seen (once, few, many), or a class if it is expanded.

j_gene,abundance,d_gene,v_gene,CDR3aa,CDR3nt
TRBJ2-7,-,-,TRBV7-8,CASSQPWEQYF,TGTGCCAGCAGCCAGCCTTGGGAGCAGTACTTC
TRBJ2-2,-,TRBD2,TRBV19,CASSIRLATGELFF,TGTGCCAGTAGTATTAGACTAGCGACCGGGGAGCTGTTTTTT
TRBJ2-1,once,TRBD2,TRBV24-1,CATSDDSGTVYNEQFF,TGTGCCACCAGTGACGATAGCGGGACGGTCTACAATGAGCAGTTCTTC
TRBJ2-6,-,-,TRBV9,CASSVARAGNVLTF,TGTGCCAGCAGCGTAGCTAGGGCGGGCAACGTCCTGACTTTC
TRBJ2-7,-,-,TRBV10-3,CAIGDLADTYEQYF,TGTGCCATCGGTGACCTAGCTGACACCTACGAGCAGTACTTC
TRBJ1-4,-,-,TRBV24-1,CATSDVPGFGGNEKLFF,TGTGCCACCAGTGATGTGCCAGGGTTCGGGGGTAATGAAAAACTGTTTTTT
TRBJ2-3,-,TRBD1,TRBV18,CASHKQGAGDTQYF,TGTGCCAGCCACAAACAGGGGGCCGGGGATACGCAGTATTTT
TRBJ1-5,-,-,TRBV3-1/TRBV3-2,CASSFSGSVGNQPQHF,TGTGCCAGCAGCTTCTCTGGGAGCGTGGGGAATCAGCCCCAGCATTTT
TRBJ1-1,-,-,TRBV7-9,CASSLEIGVLNTEAFF,TGTGCCAGCAGCTTAGAGATAGGGGTGTTGAACACTGAAGCTTTCTTT
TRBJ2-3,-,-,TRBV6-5,CASRERGGGDTQYF,TGTGCCAGCCGAGAGCGGGGAGGGGGGGATACGCAGTATTTT
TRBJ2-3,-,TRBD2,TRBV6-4,CASSAQSGGDTQYF,TGTGCCAGCAGCGCCCAGAGCGGGGGTGATACGCAGTATTTT
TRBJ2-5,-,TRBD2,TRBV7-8,CASSPLPGLAGGQETQYF,TGTGCCAGCAGCCCCCTACCCGGGCTAGCGGGGGGGCAAGAGACCCAGTACTTC
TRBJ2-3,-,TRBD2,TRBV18,CASSRGLAASTDTQYF,TGTGCCAGCTCACGCGGACTAGCGGCAAGCACAGATACGCAGTATTTT
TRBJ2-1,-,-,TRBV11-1,CASSLRTQVGNEQFF,TGTGCCAGCAGCTTAAGGACTCAAGTTGGCAATGAGCAGTTCTTC
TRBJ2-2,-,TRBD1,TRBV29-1,CSATGGGDGELFF,TGCAGCGCGACAGGGGGCGGTGACGGGGAGCTGTTTTTT
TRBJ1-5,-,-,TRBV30,CACQQGSNQPQHF,TGTGCCTGTCAGCAGGGGAGCAATCAGCCCCAGCATTTT
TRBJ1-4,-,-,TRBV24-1,CATRPFRTTRLGRGNEKLFF,TGTGCCACCAGGCCTTTTCGGACAACCCGACTAGGAAGGGGAAATGAAAAACTGTTTTTT
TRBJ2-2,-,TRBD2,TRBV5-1,CASSLEGLANTGELFF,TGCGCCAGCAGCTTGGAGGGACTAGCGAACACCGGGGAGCTGTTTTTT
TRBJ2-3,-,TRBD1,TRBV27,CASSLGQGSHHTQYF,TGTGCCAGCAGCTTAGGACAGGGTAGTCACCATACGCAGTATTTT
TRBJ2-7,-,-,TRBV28,CASNTPETSGTTSSYEQYF,TGTGCCAGCAACACTCCAGAAACCTCCGGGACAACTAGCTCCTACGAGCAGTACTTC
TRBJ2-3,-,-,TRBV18,CASSPASADTQYF,TGTGCCAGCTCACCAGCTAGTGCAGATACGCAGTATTTT
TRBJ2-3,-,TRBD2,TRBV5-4,CASKGLAGVEDTQYF,TGTGCCAGCAAAGGACTAGCGGGAGTCGAGGATACGCAGTATTTT
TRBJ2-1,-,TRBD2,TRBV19,CASSRPSGGTNEQFF,TGTGCCAGTAGTCGTCCTAGCGGGGGGACCAATGAGCAGTTCTTC
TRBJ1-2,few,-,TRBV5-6,CATDSKYGYGYTF,TGTGCCACGGACTCTAAGTATGGGTATGGCTACACCTTC
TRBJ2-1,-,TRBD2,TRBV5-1,CASSPQGERGVFAPYNEQFF,TGCGCCAGCAGCCCCCAAGGAGAGCGGGGGGTCTTTGCGCCCTACAATGAGCAGTTCTTC
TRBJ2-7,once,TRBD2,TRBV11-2,CASSWNRGEYEQYF,TGTGCCAGCAGCTGGAACCGGGGGGAATACGAGCAGTACTTC
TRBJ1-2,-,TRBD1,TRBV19,CASSMSPGTGLRGYTF,TGTGCCAGTAGTATGTCCCCAGGGACAGGGTTACGCGGCTACACCTTC
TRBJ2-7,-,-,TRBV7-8,CASSPRVFYEQYF,TGTGCCAGCAGCCCCCGGGTCTTCTACGAGCAGTACTTC
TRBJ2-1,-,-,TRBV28,CASRSGIGNTHYNEQFF,TGTGCCAGCAGGAGCGGAATTGGCAACACGCACTACAATGAGCAGTTCTTC